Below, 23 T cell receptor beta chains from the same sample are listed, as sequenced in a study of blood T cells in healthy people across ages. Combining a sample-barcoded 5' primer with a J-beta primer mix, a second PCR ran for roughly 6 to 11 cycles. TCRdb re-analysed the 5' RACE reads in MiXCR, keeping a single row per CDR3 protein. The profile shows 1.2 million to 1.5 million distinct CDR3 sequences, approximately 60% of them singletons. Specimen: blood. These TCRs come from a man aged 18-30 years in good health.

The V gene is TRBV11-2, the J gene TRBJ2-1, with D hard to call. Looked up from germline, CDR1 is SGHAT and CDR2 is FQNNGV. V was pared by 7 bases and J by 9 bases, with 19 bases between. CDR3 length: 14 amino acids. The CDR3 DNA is TGTGCCAGCACCCCGGGTACGGTCGGCGGTGAGCAGTTCTTC. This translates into CASTPGTVGGEQFF. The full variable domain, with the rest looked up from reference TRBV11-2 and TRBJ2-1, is EAGVAQSPRYKIIEKRQSVAFWCNPISGHATLYWYQQILGQGPKLLIQFQNNGVVDDSQLPKDRFSAERLKGVDSTLKIQPAKLEDSAVYLCASTPGTVGGEQFFGPGTRLTVL.

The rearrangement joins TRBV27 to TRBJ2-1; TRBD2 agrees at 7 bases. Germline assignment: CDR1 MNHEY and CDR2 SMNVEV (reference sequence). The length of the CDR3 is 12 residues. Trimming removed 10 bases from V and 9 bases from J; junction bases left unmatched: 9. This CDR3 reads CATSGLAAEQFF. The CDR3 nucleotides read TGTGCCACCTCTGGGCTAGCGGCTGAGCAGTTCTTC.

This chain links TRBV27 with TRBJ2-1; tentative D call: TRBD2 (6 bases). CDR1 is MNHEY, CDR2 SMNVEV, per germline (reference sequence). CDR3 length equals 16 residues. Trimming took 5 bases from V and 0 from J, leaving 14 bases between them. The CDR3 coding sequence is TGTGCCAGCAGTCCCGTTGGAGGGAGCTCCTACAATGAGCAGTTCTTC. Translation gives CASSPVGGSSYNEQFF.

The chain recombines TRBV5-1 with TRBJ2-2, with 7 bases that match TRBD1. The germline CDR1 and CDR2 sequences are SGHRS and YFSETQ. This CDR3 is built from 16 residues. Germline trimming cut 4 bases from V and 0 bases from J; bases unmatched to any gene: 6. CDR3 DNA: TGCGCCAGCAGCCTGCTTCAGGGGGCGAACACCGGGGAGCTGTTTTTT. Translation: CASSLLQGANTGELFF.

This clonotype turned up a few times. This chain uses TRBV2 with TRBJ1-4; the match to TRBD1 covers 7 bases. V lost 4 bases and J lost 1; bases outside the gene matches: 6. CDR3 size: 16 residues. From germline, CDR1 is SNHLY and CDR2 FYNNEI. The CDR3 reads CASSARGRGTNEKLFF. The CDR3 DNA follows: TGTGCCAGCAGTGCCAGGGGGAGGGGAACTAATGAAAAACTGTTTTTT.

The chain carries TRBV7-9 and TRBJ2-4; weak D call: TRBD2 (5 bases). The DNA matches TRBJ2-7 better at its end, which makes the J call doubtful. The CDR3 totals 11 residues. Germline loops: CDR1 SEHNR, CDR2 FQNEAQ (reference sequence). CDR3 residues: CASTGLGEQYF. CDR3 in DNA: TGTGCCAGCACAGGACTCGGCGAGCAGTACTTC.

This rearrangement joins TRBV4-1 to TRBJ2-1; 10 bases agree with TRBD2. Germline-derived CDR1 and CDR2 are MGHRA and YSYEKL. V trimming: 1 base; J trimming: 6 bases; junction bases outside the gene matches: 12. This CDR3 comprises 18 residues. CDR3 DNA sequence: TGCGCCAGCAGCCAAGTAAAGGTAGGGCTAGCGGGAGCCAATGAGCAGTTCTTC. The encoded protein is CASSQVKVGLAGANEQFF.

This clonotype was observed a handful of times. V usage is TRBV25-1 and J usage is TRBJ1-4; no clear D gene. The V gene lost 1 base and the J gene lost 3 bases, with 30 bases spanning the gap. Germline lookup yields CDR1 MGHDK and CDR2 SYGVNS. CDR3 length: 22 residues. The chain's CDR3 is CASSELDLWESNGLPPNEKLFF. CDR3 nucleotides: TGTGCCAGCAGTGAATTAGACCTTTGGGAGTCAAACGGATTACCTCCTAATGAAAAACTGTTTTTT.

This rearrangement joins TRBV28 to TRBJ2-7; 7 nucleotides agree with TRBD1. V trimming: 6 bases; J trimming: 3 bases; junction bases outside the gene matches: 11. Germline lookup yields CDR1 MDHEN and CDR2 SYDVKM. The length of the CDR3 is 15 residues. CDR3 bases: TGTGCCAGCAGCGAAATTGCCGGGACAGACTACGAGCAGTACTTC. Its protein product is CASSEIAGTDYEQYF.

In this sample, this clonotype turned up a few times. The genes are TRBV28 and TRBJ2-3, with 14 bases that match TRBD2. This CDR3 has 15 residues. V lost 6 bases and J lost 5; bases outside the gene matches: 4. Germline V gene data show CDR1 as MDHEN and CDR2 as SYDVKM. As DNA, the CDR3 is TGTGCCAGCAGCGGACTAGCGGGGGGCGGAGATACGCAGTATTTT. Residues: CASSGLAGGGDTQYF.

The CDR3 bases are TGCAGTGCCAGCCAGGGACATCTCTCCTACGAGCAGTACTTC. This encodes CSASQGHLSYEQYF. The chain couples TRBV20-1 to TRBJ2-7, with a tentative D call TRBD1 (6 bases). The CDR3 covers 14 residues. The germline CDR1 and CDR2 sequences are DFQATT and SNEGSKA (reference sequence). Deletions cut 6 bases from V and 0 bases from J, with 15 bases between.

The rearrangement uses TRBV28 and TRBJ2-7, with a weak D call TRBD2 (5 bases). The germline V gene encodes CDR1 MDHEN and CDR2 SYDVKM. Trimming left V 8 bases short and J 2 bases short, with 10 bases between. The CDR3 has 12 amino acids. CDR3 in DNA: TGTGCCAGCGAGGGAGTTACCTACGAGCAGTACTTC. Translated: CASEGVTYEQYF. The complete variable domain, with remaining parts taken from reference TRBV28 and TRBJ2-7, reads DVKVTQSSRYLVKRTGEKVFLECVQDMDHENMFWYRQDPGLGLRLIYFSYDVKMKEKGDIPEGYSVSREKKERFSLILESASTNQTSMYLCASEGVTYEQYFGPGTRLTVT.

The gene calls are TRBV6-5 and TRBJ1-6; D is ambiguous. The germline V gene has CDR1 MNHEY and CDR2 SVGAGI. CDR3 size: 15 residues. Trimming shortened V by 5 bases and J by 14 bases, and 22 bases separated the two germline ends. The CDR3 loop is CASSPGGRSSTTLHF. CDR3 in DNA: TGTGCCAGCAGTCCTGGCGGAAGGTCCTCTACCACCCTCCACTTT.

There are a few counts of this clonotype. The CDR3 coding sequence is TGTGCCAGCCTCTCGGGACTAGCGGGGGAGTACTCCTACGAGCAGTACTTC. It translates to CASLSGLAGEYSYEQYF. The V and J genes are TRBV2 and TRBJ2-7; 14 bases map to TRBD2. Trimming took 8 bases from V and 0 from J; bases not matched to a gene: 9. The CDR3 has 17 residues. Germline-derived CDR1 and CDR2 are SNHLY and FYNNEI.

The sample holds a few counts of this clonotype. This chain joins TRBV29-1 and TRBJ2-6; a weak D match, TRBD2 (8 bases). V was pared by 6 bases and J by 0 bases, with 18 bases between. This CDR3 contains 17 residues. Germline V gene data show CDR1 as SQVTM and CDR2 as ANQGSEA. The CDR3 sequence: CSVGGGQLSSGANVLTF. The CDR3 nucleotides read TGCAGCGTCGGGGGGGGACAGCTCTCCTCTGGGGCCAACGTCCTGACTTTC.

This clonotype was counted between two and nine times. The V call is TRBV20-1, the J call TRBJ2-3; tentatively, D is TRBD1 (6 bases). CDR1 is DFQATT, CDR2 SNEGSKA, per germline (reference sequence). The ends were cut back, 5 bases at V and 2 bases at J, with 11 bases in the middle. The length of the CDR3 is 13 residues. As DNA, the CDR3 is TGCAGTGCTGAACAGGGATACACAGATACGCAGTATTTT. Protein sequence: CSAEQGYTDTQYF.

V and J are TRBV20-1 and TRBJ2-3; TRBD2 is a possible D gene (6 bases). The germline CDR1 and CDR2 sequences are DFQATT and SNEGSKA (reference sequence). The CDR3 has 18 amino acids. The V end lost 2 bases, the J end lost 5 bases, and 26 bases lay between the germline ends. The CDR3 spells CSARSPPSGEVGRDTQYF. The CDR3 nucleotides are TGCAGTGCTAGATCCCCCCCCTCGGGGGAGGTAGGGAGAGATACGCAGTATTTT.

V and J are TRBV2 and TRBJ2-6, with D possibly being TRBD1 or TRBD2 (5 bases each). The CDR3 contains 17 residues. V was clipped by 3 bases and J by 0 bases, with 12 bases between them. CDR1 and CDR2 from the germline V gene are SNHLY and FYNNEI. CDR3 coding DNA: TGTGCCAGCAGTGATGGGGGAAGCTTCTCTGGGGCCAACGTCCTGACTTTC. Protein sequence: CASSDGGSFSGANVLTF.

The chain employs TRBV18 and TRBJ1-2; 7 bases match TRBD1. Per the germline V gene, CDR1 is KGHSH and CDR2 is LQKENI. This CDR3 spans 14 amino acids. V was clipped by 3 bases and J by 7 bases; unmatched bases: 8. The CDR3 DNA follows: TGTGCCAGCTCACCCGATGTACAGGGGTCTGGCTACACCTTC. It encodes CASSPDVQGSGYTF. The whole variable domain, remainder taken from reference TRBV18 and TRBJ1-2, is NAGVMQNPRHLVRRRGQEARLRCSPMKGHSHVYWYRQLPEEGLKFMVYLQKENIIDESGMPKERFSAEFPKEGPSILRIQQVVRGDSAAYFCASSPDVQGSGYTFGSGTRLTVV.

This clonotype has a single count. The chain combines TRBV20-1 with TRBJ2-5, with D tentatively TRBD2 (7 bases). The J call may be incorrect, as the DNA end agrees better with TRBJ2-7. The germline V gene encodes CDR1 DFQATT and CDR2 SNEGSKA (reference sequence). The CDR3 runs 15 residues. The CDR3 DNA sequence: TGCAGTGCTCAATCCGGGGGCGGGACTACCTACGAGCAGTACTTC. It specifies CSAQSGGGTTYEQYF.

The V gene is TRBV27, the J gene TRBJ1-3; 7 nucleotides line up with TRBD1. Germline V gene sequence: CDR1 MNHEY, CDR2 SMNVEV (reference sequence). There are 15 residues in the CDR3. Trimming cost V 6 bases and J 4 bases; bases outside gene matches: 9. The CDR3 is CASRRQGSKGNTIYF. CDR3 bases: TGTGCCAGCAGGCGACAGGGCAGTAAGGGAAACACCATATATTTT.

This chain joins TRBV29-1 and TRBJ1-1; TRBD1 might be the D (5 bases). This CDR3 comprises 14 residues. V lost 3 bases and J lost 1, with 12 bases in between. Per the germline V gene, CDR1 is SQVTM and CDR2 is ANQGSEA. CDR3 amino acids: CSVDVGTENTEAFF. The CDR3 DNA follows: TGCAGCGTTGATGTGGGGACGGAGAACACTGAAGCTTTCTTT.

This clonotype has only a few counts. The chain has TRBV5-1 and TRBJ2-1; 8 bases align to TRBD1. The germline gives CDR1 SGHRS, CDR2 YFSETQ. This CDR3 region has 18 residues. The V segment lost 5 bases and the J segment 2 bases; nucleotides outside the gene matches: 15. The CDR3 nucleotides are TGCGCCAGCAGTGGTCAGGGGGCGCCCCACTTAACCTACAATGAGCAGTTCTTC. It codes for CASSGQGAPHLTYNEQFF.